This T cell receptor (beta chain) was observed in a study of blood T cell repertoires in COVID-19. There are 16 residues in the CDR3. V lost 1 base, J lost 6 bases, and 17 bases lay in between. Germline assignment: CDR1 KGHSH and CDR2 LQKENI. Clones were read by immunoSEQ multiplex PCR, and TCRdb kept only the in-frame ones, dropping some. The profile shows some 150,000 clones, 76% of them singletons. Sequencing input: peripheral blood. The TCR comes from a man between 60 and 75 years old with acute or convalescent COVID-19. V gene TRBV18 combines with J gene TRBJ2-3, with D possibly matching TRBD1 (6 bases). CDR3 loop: CASSPRVQGKPDTQYF. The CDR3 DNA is TGTGCCAGCTCACCACGGGTACAGGGAAAGCCCGATACGCAGTATTTT.